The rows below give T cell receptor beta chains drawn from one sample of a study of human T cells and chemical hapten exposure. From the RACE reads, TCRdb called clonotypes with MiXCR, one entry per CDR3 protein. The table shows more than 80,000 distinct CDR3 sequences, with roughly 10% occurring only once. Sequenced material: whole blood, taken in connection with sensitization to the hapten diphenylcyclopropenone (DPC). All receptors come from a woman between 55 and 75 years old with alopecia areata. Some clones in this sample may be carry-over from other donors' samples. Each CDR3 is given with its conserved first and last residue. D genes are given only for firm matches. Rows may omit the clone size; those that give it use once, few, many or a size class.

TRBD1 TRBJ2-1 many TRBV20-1 TGCAGTGCCCCAGGGGGCGGGACAGGGCTGGGTGAGCAGTTCTTC CSAPGGGTGLGEQFF
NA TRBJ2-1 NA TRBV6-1 TGTGCCAGCAGCCAAAGCCGAGGGTTTGATGAGCAGTTCTTC CASSQSRGFDEQFF
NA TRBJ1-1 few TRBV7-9 TGTGCCAGCAGCTTCATCAGGGATACGAACACTGAAGCTTTCTTT CASSFIRDTNTEAFF
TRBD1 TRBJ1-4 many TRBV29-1 TGCAGCGTTTCAGTCGACAGGGGGGGAACTAATGAAAAACTGTTTTTT CSVSVDRGGTNEKLFF
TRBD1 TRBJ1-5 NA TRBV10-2 TGCGCCAGCACAACTGGGACAGGCAATCAGCCCCAGCATTTT CASTTGTGNQPQHF
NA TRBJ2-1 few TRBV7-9 TGTGCCAGCAGCTTACTAGTTATAGGTGAGCAGTTCTTC CASSLLVIGEQFF
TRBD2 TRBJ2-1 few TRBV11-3 TGTGCCAGCAGCCTCAGCGGGGGGGTCTACAATGAGCAGTTCTTC CASSLSGGVYNEQFF
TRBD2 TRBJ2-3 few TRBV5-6 TGTGCCAGCAGTTCGGCGGGACTAGCGGGGGTCGATACGCAGTATTTT CASSSAGLAGVDTQYF
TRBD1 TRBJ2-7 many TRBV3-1 TGTGCCAGCAGCCAAGCGACAGGGTCCCACGAGCAGTACTTC CASSQATGSHEQYF
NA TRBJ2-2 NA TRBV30 TGTGCCTGGATTCGATGGACAGCTAACACCGGGGAGCTGTTTTTT CAWIRWTANTGELFF
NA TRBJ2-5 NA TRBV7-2 TGTGCCAGCACCCGGGACTGGCTCGGCCAAGAGACCCAGTACTTC CASTRDWLGQETQYF
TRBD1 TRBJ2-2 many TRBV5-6 TGTGCCAGCAGCTCCAAAAGGACAGGGGCGAACTTGGTCCTCAGCGGGGAGCTGTTTTTT CASSSKRTGANLVLSGELFF
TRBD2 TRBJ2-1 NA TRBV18 TGTGCCAGCTCGGCTGGCGGGGGACCCTACAATGAGCAGTTCTTC CASSAGGGPYNEQFF
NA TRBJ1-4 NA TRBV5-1 TGCGCCAGCAGCTTGGGAAGGGGCTTGGGTGAAAAACTGTTTTTT CASSLGRGLGEKLFF
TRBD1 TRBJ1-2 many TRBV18 TGTGCCAGCTCACCACCCCCCGGACAGGGCCTCTATGGCTACACCTTC CASSPPPGQGLYGYTF
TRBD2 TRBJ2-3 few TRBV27 TGTGCCAGCAGTTTATCGAGCCTCCCACTAGCGGGGGGCTCAACAGATACGCAGTATTTT CASSLSSLPLAGGSTDTQYF
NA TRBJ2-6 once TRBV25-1 TGTGCCAGCAGTGAATGGGCAGGGGGGGCCAACGTCCTGACTTTC CASSEWAGGANVLTF
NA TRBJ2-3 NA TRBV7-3 TGTGCCAGCAGCTTAACTTCGCTAGCAGGGACAGATACGCAGTATTTT CASSLTSLAGTDTQYF
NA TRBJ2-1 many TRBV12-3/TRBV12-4 TGTGCCAGCAGTACCCGGACAAACTCTCTATATGAGCAGTTCTTC CASSTRTNSLYEQFF
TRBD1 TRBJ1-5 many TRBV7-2 TGTGCCAGCAGCCCCGGGACAGGCTTCAATCAGCCCCAGCATTTT CASSPGTGFNQPQHF
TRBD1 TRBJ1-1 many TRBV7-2 TGTGCCAGCAGCCCAGACCCCTGGACAGGGGAGGAGCCGAGGTCTGCTTTCTTT CASSPDPWTGEEPRSAFF
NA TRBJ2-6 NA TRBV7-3 TGTGCCAGCAGCTCAACAGCCTCTGGGGCCAACGTCCTGACTTTC CASSSTASGANVLTF
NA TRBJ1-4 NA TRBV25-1 TGTGCCAGCAGTGAATATGGGCAGGGTCAGGAAAAACTGTTTTTT CASSEYGQGQEKLFF
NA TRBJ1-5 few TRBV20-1 TGCAGTGCTCCCGACCGCATTAGCAATCAGCCCCAGCATTTT CSAPDRISNQPQHF
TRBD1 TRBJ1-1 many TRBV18 TGTGCCAGCTCACCGGGACAGGGGAGTGGAGCTTTCTTT CASSPGQGSGAFF
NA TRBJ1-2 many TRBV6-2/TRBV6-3 TGTGCCAGCAGTTACGCTCGGTCTGGAGGCTACACCTTC CASSYARSGGYTF
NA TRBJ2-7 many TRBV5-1 TGCGCCAGCAGCCCGGGGGACAGCTACTACGAGCAGTACTTC CASSPGDSYYEQYF
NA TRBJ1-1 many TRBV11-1 TGTGCCAGCAGCCCGTTCGGGGGGCTGGGGACTGAAGCTTTCTTT CASSPFGGLGTEAFF
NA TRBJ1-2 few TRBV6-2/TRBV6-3 TGTGCCAGCAGTTCAGGTCGGTCTCGCTACACCTTC CASSSGRSRYTF
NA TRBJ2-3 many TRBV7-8 TGTGCCAGCAGCTTGGACGTTGGGGGAAGCACAGATACGCAGTATTTT CASSLDVGGSTDTQYF
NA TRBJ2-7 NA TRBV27 TGTGCCAGCAGTTTATCGATCGGTTACAAATACGAGCAGTACTTC CASSLSIGYKYEQYF
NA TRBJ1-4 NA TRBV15 TGTGCCACCAGCAGAGATCACCTCGGGGGAACTAATGAAAAACTGTTTTTT CATSRDHLGGTNEKLFF
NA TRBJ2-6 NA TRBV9 TGTGCCAGCAGCCCCCTGGGGGTAGCTGGGGCCAACGTCCTGACTTTC CASSPLGVAGANVLTF
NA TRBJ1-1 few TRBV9 TGTGCCAGCAGCGTAGGTTCTCGTAGTGGTGAAGCTTTCTTT CASSVGSRSGEAFF
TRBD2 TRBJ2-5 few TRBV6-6 TGTGCCAGCAGTTATTCCAGCGGGGGGGCCCGAGAGACCCAGTACTTC CASSYSSGGARETQYF
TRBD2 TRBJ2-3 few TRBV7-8 TGTGCCAGCAGCTTACAAGTGCGGCAGCGGGGATACACAGATACGCAGTATTTT CASSLQVRQRGYTDTQYF
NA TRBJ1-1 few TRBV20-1 TGCAGTGCACCCCAGGGACACGACATGAACACTGAAGCTTTCTTT CSAPQGHDMNTEAFF
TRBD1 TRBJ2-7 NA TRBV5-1 TGCGCCAGCAGCCTACAGGGGGCTTCCTACGAGCAGTACTTC CASSLQGASYEQYF
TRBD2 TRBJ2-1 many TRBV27 TGTGCCAGCAGTTTGCTGCACGGGGTGGGACTAGCGGAATACAATGAGCAGTTCTTC CASSLLHGVGLAEYNEQFF
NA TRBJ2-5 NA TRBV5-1 TGCGCCAGCAGCTTGGTACCTCGACAGCAGACCCAGTACTTC CASSLVPRQQTQYF
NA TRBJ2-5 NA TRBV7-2 TGTGCCAGCAGCCGACCTAACCAAGAGACCCAGTACTTC CASSRPNQETQYF
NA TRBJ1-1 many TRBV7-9 TGTGCCAGCAGCTTAGAGGGGATGTCGGCTTTCTTT CASSLEGMSAFF
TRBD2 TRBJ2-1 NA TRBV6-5 TGTGCCAGCAGCCAGAGCGGGGGCGTCTACAATGAGCAGTTCTTC CASSQSGGVYNEQFF
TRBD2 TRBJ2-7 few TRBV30 TGTGCCTGGAGTAGTAGCGGGCACGAGCAGTACTTC CAWSSSGHEQYF
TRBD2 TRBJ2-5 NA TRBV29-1 TGCAGCGCGACCTTTTCGGGGGGGCGGACCCAGTACTTC CSATFSGGRTQYF
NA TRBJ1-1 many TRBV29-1 TGCAGCGGTATGGACACCCGGAACACTGAAGCTTTTTTT CSGMDTRNTEAFF
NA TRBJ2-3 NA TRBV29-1 TGCAGCGCTGGCCCTCAACTAAACCATGGGGCAGATACGCAGTATTTT CSAGPQLNHGADTQYF
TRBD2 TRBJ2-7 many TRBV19 TGTGCCAGTATTGGGGCGCGGGGGACCTCCTACGAGCAGTACTTC CASIGARGTSYEQYF
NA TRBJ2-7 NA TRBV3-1 TGTGCCAGCAGCCAAAAAGACGAGCAGTACTTC CASSQKDEQYF
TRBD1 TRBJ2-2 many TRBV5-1 TGCGCCAGCAGCCAGGGACAGAGAACCGGGGAGCTGTTTTTT CASSQGQRTGELFF
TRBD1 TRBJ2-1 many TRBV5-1 TGCGCCAGCAGCTCACAGGGGAATGAGCAGTTCTTC CASSSQGNEQFF
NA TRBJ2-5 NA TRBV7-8 TGTGCCAGCAGCTTGCAGAGGGAGACCCAGTACTTC CASSLQRETQYF
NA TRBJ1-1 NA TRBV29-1 TGCAGCGTTCACGGACACCTGAACACGGCTGAAGCTTTCTTT CSVHGHLNTAEAFF
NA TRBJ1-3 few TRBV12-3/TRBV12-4 TGTGCCAGCAGTTTAAGCCATACTGGAAACACCATATATTTT CASSLSHTGNTIYF
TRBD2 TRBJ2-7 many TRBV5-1 TGCGCCAGCAGCTTGACTAGCGGGGTGATTTACGAGCAGTACTTC CASSLTSGVIYEQYF
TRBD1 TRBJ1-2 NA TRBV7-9 TGTGCCACCCTACCAAGTGGGACAGGGTATGGCTACACCTTC CATLPSGTGYGYTF